Listed here is a single T cell receptor beta chain. The antigen is undetermined. TCRdb re-called the RT-PCR reads with MiXCR, one entry per CDR3 protein. This sample carries hundreds of thousands of distinct CDR3 sequences, around 18% of them seen once, and the ten largest clones take under 13%. The V end was cut by 6 bases, the J end by 2 bases, with 13 bases between. Germline V gene data show CDR1 as SQVTM and CDR2 as ANQGSEA. The CDR3 consists of 14 residues. The data stem from a study of response to subunit inactivated influenza vaccine. Study-level points and caveats: Authors proposed each seasonal influenza vaccination draws in few new T cells.

The chain links TRBV29-1 to TRBJ2-2; TRBD1 is a possible D gene (6 bases). The sample was PBMCs from blood, taken 4 to 6 days after vaccination. This sequence was found in a man aged 45-65 years who received an inactivated influenza vaccine. CDR3 nucleotide sequence: TGCAGCGTGAGAACAGGGACCAACACCGGGGAGCTGTTTTTT. Translation gives CSVRTGTNTGELFF.